The 21 T cell receptor beta chains below all came from one sample that was sequenced in a study of CD8 T cells in Susac syndrome (dated by TCRdb to between 2018 and 2021). The method behind the library was the immunoSEQ multiplex PCR assay. RNA was extracted using the RNeasy kit, and roughly 0.5 to 1 ug of the RNA was reverse transcribed with random hexamers. TCRdb handled the public reads itself, with Q25 trimming in fastp and clone calling in MiXCR, and kept productive beta chains. All rows with the same CDR3 protein become a single entry with the most common DNA and genes. This sample gives more than 120,000 distinct CDR3 sequences in total; less than 95% of them show up just once. 0.084% of the sample comes from the top ten. The sample taken for sequencing was CD4+ T cells from PBMCs. Receptors originate from a human donor in good health.

This chain connects TRBV20-1 to TRBJ2-4; D call uncertain. From germline, CDR1 is DFQATT and CDR2 SNEGSKA (reference sequence). The CDR3 is made up of 13 amino acids. V lost 2 bases to trimming and J lost 2 bases, with 7 bases between them. This CDR3 is CSARTDSKNIQYF. The CDR3 region has the DNA TGCAGTGCTAGAACAGATTCCAAAAACATTCAGTACTTC.

V is TRBV30 and J is TRBJ2-3, with TRBD2 matching over 7 bases. The J segment lost 5 bases and the V segment lost 3 bases, leaving 11 bases of the junction unmatched. The germline CDR1 and CDR2 sequences are GTSNPN and SVGIG (reference sequence). CDR3 size: 15 residues. As DNA, the CDR3 is TGTGCCTGGAGGTTAACTAGCGCGAGGGGAGATACGCAGTATTTT. This sequence encodes CAWRLTSARGDTQYF.

The chain couples TRBV5-6 to TRBJ1-1; 8 nucleotides line up with TRBD1. Losses at the gene ends were 4 bases for V and 1 base for J; bases not matched to a gene: 9. This CDR3 has 16 amino acids. In germline, CDR1 is SGHDT, CDR2 YYEEEE. Written as DNA, the CDR3 is TGTGCCAGCAGCGCCGACAGGGGTATTGGGAACACTGAAGCTTTCTTT. Its translation: CASSADRGIGNTEAFF. Combining the CDR3 with reference TRBV5-6 and TRBJ1-1 gives the whole variable domain DAGVTQSPTHLIKTRGQQVTLRCSPKSGHDTVSWYQQALGQGPQFIFQYYEEEERQRGNFPDRFSGHQFPNYSSELNVNALLLGDSALYLCASSADRGIGNTEAFFGQGTRLTVV.

This chain joins TRBV4-2 and TRBJ2-1; 10 bases map to TRBD1. CDR1 LGHNA and CDR2 YNFKEQ come from the germline V gene. V gave up 4 bases and J gave up 9 bases; unmatched junction bases: 9. CDR3 length equals 15 residues. CDR3 loop: CASSPSRQGATEQFF. CDR3 nucleotide sequence: TGTGCCAGCAGCCCCTCAAGACAGGGGGCAACTGAGCAGTTCTTC.

This clonotype appeared a few times. In DNA form, the CDR3 reads TGCAGTGCTAGGCGGGAGGCCTACGAGCAGTACTTC. Protein product: CSARREAYEQYF. The V call is TRBV20-1, the J call TRBJ2-7; 8 bases match TRBD2. The V and J ends lost 3 bases and 2 bases, in that order; junction bases with no gene match: 0. Looked up from germline, CDR1 is DFQATT and CDR2 is SNEGSKA (reference sequence). The CDR3 is 12 amino acids.

CDR3 nucleotides: TGTGCCAGCAGTTGGACAGGGGGCTCCGGGGAGCTGTTTTTT. Protein product: CASSWTGGSGELFF. This rearrangement joins TRBV6-1 to TRBJ2-2, with TRBD1 identical over 11 bases. CDR1 MNHNS and CDR2 SASEGT come from the germline V gene. This CDR3 is built from 14 residues. The V gene end was trimmed by 5 bases and the J gene end by 6 bases; junction bases not matched to a gene: 2.

The chain carries TRBV4-1 and TRBJ2-6; D remains ambiguous. The germline V and J ends were trimmed by 1 base and 3 bases, with 1 base remaining between them. The CDR3 length is 13 residues. Germline CDR1 MGHRA, CDR2 YSYEKL. The DNA for the CDR3 is TGCGCCAGCAGCCAAGTTGGGGCCAACGTCCTGACTTTC. Protein: CASSQVGANVLTF.

The chain links TRBV20-1 to TRBJ2-5, with TRBD2 identical over 11 bases. V was pared by 6 bases and J by 5 bases, with 11 bases of the junction left unmatched. Germline values: CDR1 DFQATT, CDR2 SNEGSKA (reference sequence). This CDR3 has 15 amino acids. The CDR3 is CSAPGTSGIWETQYF. CDR3 sequence (DNA): TGCAGTGCCCCCGGGACTAGCGGCATTTGGGAGACCCAGTACTTC.

The DNA of the CDR3 is TGTGCCAGCAGCTTTGACGGCCTTAATGAAAAACTGTTTTTT. Protein product: CASSFDGLNEKLFF. The chain has TRBV7-9 and TRBJ1-4; D unresolved. This CDR3 comprises 14 residues. V was pared by 3 bases and J by 4 bases, with 9 bases between. CDR1 SEHNR and CDR2 FQNEAQ come from the germline V gene (reference sequence).

The chain employs TRBV20-1 and TRBJ2-1; D might be TRBD1 or TRBD2, each matching 5 bases. The germline V gene has CDR1 DFQATT and CDR2 SNEGSKA (reference sequence). V lost 4 bases to trimming and J lost 4 bases, with 14 bases between them. This CDR3 is built from 14 residues. The CDR3 region is CSATPPGTYNEQFF. The CDR3 nucleotides read TGCAGTGCTACCCCTCCGGGGACGTACAATGAGCAGTTCTTC.

The chain's CDR3 is CSVYESGSQYF. CDR3 nucleotides: TGCAGCGTTTACGAGAGCGGGAGCCAGTACTTC. This chain uses TRBV29-1 with TRBJ2-7; 8 bases line up with TRBD2. J gave up 10 bases and V 5 bases, and 7 bases lay outside the gene matches. The CDR3 extends over 11 amino acids. Germline V gives CDR1 SQVTM, CDR2 ANQGSEA.

The V call is TRBV5-4, the J call TRBJ2-7, with TRBD2 matching 12 bases. Germline CDR1 reads SGHNT; CDR2 reads YYREEE (reference sequence). V gave up 3 bases and J gave up 2 bases; unmatched junction bases: 6. This CDR3 comprises 16 residues. CDR3 residues: CASSSWTSGAPYEQYF. In DNA form, the CDR3 reads TGTGCCAGCAGCTCGTGGACTAGCGGGGCCCCCTACGAGCAGTACTTC.

This sequence joins TRBV18 and TRBJ2-7, with 7 bases fitting TRBD1. Germline V gives CDR1 KGHSH, CDR2 LQKENI. This CDR3 spans 14 amino acids. Trimming removed 3 bases from V and 2 bases from J; junction bases left unmatched: 4. The CDR3, as DNA: TGTGCCAGCTCACCCCCGGGACAGCCCTACGAGCAGTACTTC. Translation gives CASSPPGQPYEQYF.

The gene calls are TRBV6-2 or TRBV6-3 and TRBJ2-1; 12 bases align to TRBD2. The CDR3 spans 14 residues. The junction had 3 bases not matched to a gene; V was cut back by 6 bases and J by 6 bases. The germline V gene encodes CDR1 MNHEY and CDR2 SVGEGT. The CDR3 sequence: CASSKLAGGNEQFF. The CDR3 coding sequence is TGTGCCAGCAGCAAACTAGCGGGAGGCAATGAGCAGTTCTTC.

The rearrangement uses TRBV12-3 or TRBV12-4 and TRBJ2-7; 9 positions agree with TRBD1. This CDR3 region has 15 residues. Losses at the gene ends were 6 bases for V and 0 bases for J; bases not matched to a gene: 6. The CDR3 sequence is CASSPTGGYSYEQYF. The CDR3 bases are TGTGCCAGCAGCCCTACAGGGGGCTACTCCTACGAGCAGTACTTC.

The rearrangement joins TRBV20-1 to TRBJ1-1; D unclear. CDR3 length: 12 amino acids. CDR1 and CDR2 (germline): DFQATT, SNEGSKA (reference sequence). The V gene lost 5 bases and the J gene lost 8 bases, with 15 bases spanning the gap. CDR3 residues: CSAAGTSLEAFF. The CDR3 region has the DNA TGCAGTGCTGCGGGTACGAGCCTCGAAGCTTTCTTT.

This chain uses TRBV3-1 with TRBJ2-1; TRBD2 is a possible D gene (5 bases). The CDR3 length is 15 residues. V was shortened by 1 base and J by 6 bases, with 13 bases between the two germline ends. CDR1 and CDR2 from the germline V gene are LGHDT and YNNKEL (reference sequence). In nucleotides, the CDR3 is TGTGCCAGCAGCCAAGTTTCGCGGGCTGGCAATGAGCAGTTCTTC. This sequence encodes CASSQVSRAGNEQFF.

V gene TRBV5-1 combines with J gene TRBJ2-1; D gene unclear. In germline, CDR1 is SGHRS, CDR2 YFSETQ. Trimming shortened V by 1 base and J by 15 bases, and 14 bases separated the two germline ends. The CDR3 length is 12 residues. Here the CDR3 DNA reads TGCGCCAGCAGCTTGCCCAGGCTCCCCCTGTTCTTC. As protein: CASSLPRLPLFF.

The chain recombines TRBV2 with TRBJ2-1, with a possible D match to TRBD1 (5 bases). The V gene's germline CDR1 is SNHLY and CDR2 FYNNEI. The length of the CDR3 is 13 residues. V shed 6 bases and J shed 5 bases, with 11 bases lying between them. The CDR3 bases are TGTGCCAGCAGAGGGGCTGGCAACAATGAGCAGTTCTTC. Translating gives CASRGAGNNEQFF.

The chain carries TRBV5-6 and TRBJ2-1; 9 nucleotides align to TRBD1. CDR1 is SGHDT, CDR2 YYEEEE, per germline. V was clipped by 1 base and J by 12 bases; unmatched bases: 20. This CDR3 is 18 amino acids long. CDR3 protein: CASSLLSNRDRVPGWQFF. CDR3 DNA sequence: TGTGCCAGCAGCTTGCTTTCGAACCGGGACAGGGTCCCGGGATGGCAGTTCTTC. Variable domain in full (rest from reference TRBV5-6 and TRBJ2-1): DAGVTQSPTHLIKTRGQQVTLRCSPKSGHDTVSWYQQALGQGPQFIFQYYEEEERQRGNFPDRFSGHQFPNYSSELNVNALLLGDSALYLCASSLLSNRDRVPGWQFFGPGTRLTVL.

The chain links TRBV5-6 to TRBJ1-2; D uncertain. Trimming stripped 1 base from V and 6 bases from J, with 16 bases between. This CDR3 is built from 15 residues. Per the germline V gene, CDR1 is SGHDT and CDR2 is YYEEEE. This CDR3 is CASSLHGRARNGYTF. The CDR3 DNA is TGTGCCAGCAGCTTGCATGGACGTGCAAGAAATGGCTACACCTTC.